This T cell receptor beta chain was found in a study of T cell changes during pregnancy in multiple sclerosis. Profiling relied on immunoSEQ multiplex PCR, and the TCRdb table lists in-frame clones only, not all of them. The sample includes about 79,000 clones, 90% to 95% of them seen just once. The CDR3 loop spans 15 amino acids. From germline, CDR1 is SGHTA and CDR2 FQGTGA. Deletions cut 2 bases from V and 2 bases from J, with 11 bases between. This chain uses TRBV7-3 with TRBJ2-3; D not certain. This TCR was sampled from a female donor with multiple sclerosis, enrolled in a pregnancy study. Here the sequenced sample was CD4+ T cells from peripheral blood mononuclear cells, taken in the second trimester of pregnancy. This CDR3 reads CASSLDPQHTDTQYF. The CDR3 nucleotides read TGTGCCAGCAGCTTAGATCCACAGCACACAGATACGCAGTATTTT.